This is a list of T cell receptor beta chains from one sample in a study of CD8 T cells in ankylosing spondylitis. Using its own MiXCR run on the 5' RACE reads, TCRdb lists one record per CDR3 protein. The sample lists about 200,000 distinct CDR3 sequences; about 13% were seen once. The specimen was blood, either unsorted or a sorted T cell fraction (not recorded which). The receptors shown here come from a male donor with ankylosing spondylitis or in good health (not recorded which). Both conserved end residues are part of each CDR3. Each record gives: V gene, clone size, D gene, J gene, CDR3 DNA, CDR3 protein. A D gene is named only where the DNA matches it firmly. Part of the rows lack a size; the others show once, few, many or a class for expanded clones.

V: TRBV2; size: NA; D: TRBD2; J: TRBJ2-1; DNA: TGTGCCAGCAGTGAATTAGGGGACTACTACAATGAGCAGTTCTTC; CDR3: CASSELGDYYNEQFF
V: TRBV13; size: NA; D: NA; J: TRBJ2-2; DNA: TGTGCCAGCAGCTTAGGCATAACAGGGAACACCGGGGAGCTGTTTTTT; CDR3: CASSLGITGNTGELFF
V: TRBV29-1; size: NA; D: TRBD1; J: TRBJ1-1; DNA: TGCAGCGTCCTTACAGGGGTGAACACTGAAGCTTTCTTT; CDR3: CSVLTGVNTEAFF
V: TRBV9; size: NA; D: TRBD1; J: TRBJ2-7; DNA: TGTGCCAGCGCCGGGCAGGGGGCAGGGGAGCAGTACTTC; CDR3: CASAGQGAGEQYF
V: TRBV7-9; size: NA; D: NA; J: TRBJ2-3; DNA: TGTGCCAGCAGCTCACGGACTCCCTTCCGTTACACAGATACGCAGTATTTT; CDR3: CASSSRTPFRYTDTQYF
V: TRBV7-2; size: NA; D: NA; J: TRBJ2-7; DNA: TGTGCCAGCAGCTTGGAATACCCCTTAATCGGCGAGCAGTACTTC; CDR3: CASSLEYPLIGEQYF
V: TRBV7-9; size: NA; D: NA; J: TRBJ2-3; DNA: TGTGCCAGCGGGGCCAGAACCACAGATACGCAGTATTTT; CDR3: CASGARTTDTQYF
V: TRBV30; size: few; D: NA; J: TRBJ2-2; DNA: TGTGCCCGTCGCACAAAGATTTTCGGGGAGCTGTTTTTT; CDR3: CARRTKIFGELFF
V: TRBV14; size: few; D: NA; J: TRBJ2-1; DNA: TGTGCCAGCAGCCAAGAGGGGGAAGTCCTCTTCTCATACAATGAGCAGTTCTTC; CDR3: CASSQEGEVLFSYNEQFF
V: TRBV30; size: NA; D: NA; J: TRBJ1-1; DNA: TGTGCCTGGAGTGTAAGCCCGAAGGCTGAAGCTTTCTTT; CDR3: CAWSVSPKAEAFF
V: TRBV10-2; size: NA; D: TRBD2; J: TRBJ2-7; DNA: TGCGCCAGCAGTGAGTCAATAGCGGGAGGGCAATACGAGCAGTACTTC; CDR3: CASSESIAGGQYEQYF
V: TRBV7-8; size: NA; D: NA; J: TRBJ2-3; DNA: TGTGCCAGCAGCTTGCAAAGGGGCGCGGGGTCAGATACGCAGTATTTT; CDR3: CASSLQRGAGSDTQYF
V: TRBV30; size: NA; D: NA; J: TRBJ2-5; DNA: TGTGCCTGGAGCCCAGGGACGGAGACCCAGTACTTC; CDR3: CAWSPGTETQYF
V: TRBV30; size: few; D: TRBD1; J: TRBJ2-1; DNA: TGTGCCTTCACAGGGGGCGATGAAGTGAATGAGCAGTTCTTC; CDR3: CAFTGGDEVNEQFF
V: TRBV5-1; size: NA; D: TRBD2; J: TRBJ2-2; DNA: TGCGCCAGCAGCCCCGCCGGGGGGGCGCTTGCCGGGGAGCTGTTTTTT; CDR3: CASSPAGGALAGELFF